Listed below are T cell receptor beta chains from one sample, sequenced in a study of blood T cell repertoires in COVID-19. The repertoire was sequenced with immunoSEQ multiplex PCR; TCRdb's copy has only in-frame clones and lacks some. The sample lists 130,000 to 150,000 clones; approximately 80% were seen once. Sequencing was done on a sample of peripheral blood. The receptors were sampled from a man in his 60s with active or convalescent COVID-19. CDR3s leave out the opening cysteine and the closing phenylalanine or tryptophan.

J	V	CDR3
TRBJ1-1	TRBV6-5	ASSYYRGGKNTEAF
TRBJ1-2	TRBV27	ASSFTGGYYGYT
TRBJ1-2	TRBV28	ASSLGGGRNYGYT
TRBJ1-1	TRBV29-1	SVGMPLSTEAF
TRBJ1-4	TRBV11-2	ASSSRAGEKLF
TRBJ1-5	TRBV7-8	ASSLGRNSNQPQH
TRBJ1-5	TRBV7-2	ASSWTGGGSNQPQH
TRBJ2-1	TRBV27	AAARQGLAGYNEQF
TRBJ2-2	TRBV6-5	ASSYGTSSTGELF
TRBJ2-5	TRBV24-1	ATSGSEETQY
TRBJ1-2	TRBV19	ASSIMSRTAFNYGYT